The T cell receptor beta chain described here comes from a study of glioma-infiltrating T cells. This clonotype was seen repeatedly, ten times or more. This CDR3 spans 15 amino acids. V was pared by 5 bases and J by 8 bases, with 7 bases of the junction left unmatched. The germline gives CDR1 SGHNT, CDR2 YENEEA. Amplification of TCR alpha and beta CDR3 regions from RNA used iRepertoire nested multiplex PCR. MiXCR, run by TCRdb on the multiplex PCR reads, gives a single entry per CDR3 protein. The data contain under 200,000 distinct CDR3 sequences, approximately 30% of them singletons. This chain links TRBV11-3 with TRBJ2-1; 12 nucleotides agree with TRBD1. Sequencing was done on a sample of glioma tissue, nonneoplastic brain tissue, or PBMCs (not recorded which). The sequence was obtained from a human donor with low-grade glioma or glioblastoma, undergoing nonglioma brain surgery, or in good health (not recorded which). CDR3 loop: CASSPGGTGGDEQFF. As DNA, the CDR3 is TGTGCCAGCAGCCCCGGCGGGACAGGGGGCGATGAGCAGTTCTTC. Full variable domain (rest looked up from reference TRBV11-3 and TRBJ2-1): EAGVVQSPRYKIIEKKQPVAFWCNPISGHNTLYWYLQNLGQGPELLIRYENEEAVDDSQLPKDRFSAERLKGVDSTLKIQPAELGDSAVYLCASSPGGTGGDEQFFGPGTRLTVL.